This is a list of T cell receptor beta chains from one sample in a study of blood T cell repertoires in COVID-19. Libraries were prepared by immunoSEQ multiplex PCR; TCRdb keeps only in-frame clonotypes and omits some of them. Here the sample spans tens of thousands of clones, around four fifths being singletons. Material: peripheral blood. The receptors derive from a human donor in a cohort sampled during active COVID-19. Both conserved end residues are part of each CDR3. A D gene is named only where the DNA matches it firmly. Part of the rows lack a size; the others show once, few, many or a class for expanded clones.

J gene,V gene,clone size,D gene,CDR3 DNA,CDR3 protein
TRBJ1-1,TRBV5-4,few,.,TGTGCCAGCAAAGTCGACAGCATGAACACTGAAGCTTTCTTT,CASKVDSMNTEAFF
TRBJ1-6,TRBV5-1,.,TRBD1,TGCGCCAGCAGCTTGGCCTGGGACAGGGTTTCACCCCTCCACTTT,CASSLAWDRVSPLHF
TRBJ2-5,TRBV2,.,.,TGTGCCAGCAGTGATCAACAGTCCCAAGAGACCCAGTACTTC,CASSDQQSQETQYF
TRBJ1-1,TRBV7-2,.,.,TGTGCCAGCAGCGGCCAGGGGAAGCGTGAAGCTTTCTTT,CASSGQGKREAFF
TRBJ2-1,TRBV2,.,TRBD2,TGTGCCAGCAGTGGAGCTAGCGGGAATCTTAGGGATGAGCAGTTCTTC,CASSGASGNLRDEQFF
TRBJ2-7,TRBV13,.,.,TGTGCCAGCAGCAACGAAATCGGGCAGTACTTC,CASSNEIGQYF
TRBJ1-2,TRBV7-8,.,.,TGTGCCAGCAGCTTATGGCCTCATGAGGCTAACTATGGCTACACCTTC,CASSLWPHEANYGYTF
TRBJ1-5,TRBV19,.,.,TGTGCCAGTAGTATAGATGCAGGGAACCCCCAGCATTTT,CASSIDAGNPQHF
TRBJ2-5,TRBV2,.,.,TGTGCCAGCAGTGTCGAGACAGGTGCTCGGGAGACCCAGTACTTC,CASSVETGARETQYF
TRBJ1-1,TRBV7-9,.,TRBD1,TGTGCCAGCAGCACCGGGACAGTGAACACTGAAGCTTTCTTT,CASSTGTVNTEAFF
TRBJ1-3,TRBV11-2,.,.,TGTGCCAGCAGCTTAATCCTCTCTGGAAACACCATATATTTT,CASSLILSGNTIYF
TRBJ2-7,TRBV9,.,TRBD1,TGTGCCAGCAGCGTAGTAGGTGGGACAGGTCGACCCCACTACGAGCAGTACTTC,CASSVVGGTGRPHYEQYF
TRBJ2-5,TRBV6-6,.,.,TGTGCCAGCATTCCGGGACCCCCGGGGGAGCTCCAGTACTTC,CASIPGPPGELQYF
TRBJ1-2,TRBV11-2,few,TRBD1,TGTGCCAGCAGCTTATTGGACAGGTGGAACTATGGCTACACCTTC,CASSLLDRWNYGYTF
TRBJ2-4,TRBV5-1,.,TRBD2,TGCGCCAGCAGCTTGCGTGGGGGGCGCGGGGGGCCTCAAAACATTCAGTACTTC,CASSLRGGRGGPQNIQYF
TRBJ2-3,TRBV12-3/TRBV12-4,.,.,TGTGCCAGCAGTGATCGGAGCACAGATACGCAGTATTTT,CASSDRSTDTQYF
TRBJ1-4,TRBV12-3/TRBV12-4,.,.,TGTGCCAGCTCTTCAGAGGGTGAAAAACTGTTTTTT,CASSSEGEKLFF
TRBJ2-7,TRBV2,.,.,TGTGCCACCCAGCAGGTCTCCGAGCAGTACTTC,CATQQVSEQYF
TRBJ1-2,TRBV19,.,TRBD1,TGTGCCAGTAGGGTTGGACAGGGAGAAATAGATGGCTACACCTTC,CASRVGQGEIDGYTF
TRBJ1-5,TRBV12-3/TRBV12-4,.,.,TGTGCCAGCAGTTTAAGGGAGCGGCAGCCCCAGCATTTT,CASSLRERQPQHF
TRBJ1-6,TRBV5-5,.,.,TGTGCCAGCAGCTCCCAGGGGATCCTGCCCCTCCACTTT,CASSSQGILPLHF
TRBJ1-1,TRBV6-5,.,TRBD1,TGTGCCAGCAGTTCTCCCTCTAACAGGGGTGGCAATGAAGCTTTCTTT,CASSSPSNRGGNEAFF
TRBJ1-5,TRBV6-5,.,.,TGTGCCAGCACCACGGGGGGCCGTCAGCCCCAGCATTTT,CASTTGGRQPQHF
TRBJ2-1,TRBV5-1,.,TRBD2,TGCGCCAGCAGCGCTAGCGGGAGTGGCTACAATGAGCAGTTCTTC,CASSASGSGYNEQFF
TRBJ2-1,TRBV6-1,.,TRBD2,TGTGCCAGCAGTGTGAGGGGGACTAGCGGGGGTGTAAGCTCCTACAATGAGCAGTTCTTC,CASSVRGTSGGVSSYNEQFF
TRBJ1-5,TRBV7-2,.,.,TGTGCCAGCAGCTTAGGGGCAGGGTTTCAGCCCCAGCATTTT,CASSLGAGFQPQHF
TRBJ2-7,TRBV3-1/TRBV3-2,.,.,TGTGCCAGCAGCCTGAGGGGGGGATTGGGGCAGTACTTC,CASSLRGGLGQYF
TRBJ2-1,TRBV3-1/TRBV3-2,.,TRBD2,TGTGCCAGCAGCCAAGACTCAGCGGGAGCTTGGGCCGGTGAGCAGTTCTTC,CASSQDSAGAWAGEQFF
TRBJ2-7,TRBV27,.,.,TGTGCCAGCAGTTTAGCCGGAGGGGGCGAGGTCCACGAGCAGTACTTC,CASSLAGGGEVHEQYF
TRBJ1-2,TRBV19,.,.,TGTGCCAGTAGTATCGAGACAGCCTATGGCTACACCTTC,CASSIETAYGYTF
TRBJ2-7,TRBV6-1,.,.,TGTGCCAGCAGTGATTCCCCGTGGGGGCGACACTCCTACGAGCAGTACTTC,CASSDSPWGRHSYEQYF
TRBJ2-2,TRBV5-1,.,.,TGCGCCAGCAGCTTGAGCAGGGGAGACACCGGGGAGCTGTTTTTT,CASSLSRGDTGELFF
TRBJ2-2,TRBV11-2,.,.,TGTGCCAGCAGCCCAAAAGCGGCTACGAACACCGGGGAGCTGTTTTTT,CASSPKAATNTGELFF
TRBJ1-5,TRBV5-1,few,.,TGCGCCAGCAGCTTAGAAGGGGATAGCAATCAGCCCCAGCATTTT,CASSLEGDSNQPQHF
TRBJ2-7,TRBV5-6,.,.,TGTGCCAGCAGCTTGAAGCGAGGCGAGCAGTACTTC,CASSLKRGEQYF
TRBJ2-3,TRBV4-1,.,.,TGCGCCAGCAGCCAAGGGGGACAAAACACAGATACGCAGTATTTT,CASSQGGQNTDTQYF
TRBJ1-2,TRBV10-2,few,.,TGCGCCAGCACCTCCGAAGCCCATGGCTACACCTTC,CASTSEAHGYTF
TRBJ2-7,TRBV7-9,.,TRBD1,TGTGCCAGCAGCTTGAACAGGGGCTCCTACGAGCAGTACTTC,CASSLNRGSYEQYF
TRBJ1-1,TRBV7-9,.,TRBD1,TGTGCCAGCAGCCGACAGGGAATGAACACTGAAGCTTTCTTT,CASSRQGMNTEAFF
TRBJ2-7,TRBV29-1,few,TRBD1,TGCAGCGCAGGGACAGGCGACAGGTACGAGCAGTACTTC,CSAGTGDRYEQYF
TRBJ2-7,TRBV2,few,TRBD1,TGTGCCAGCAGTTGGGACAGACCACCGACCTACGAGCAGTACTTC,CASSWDRPPTYEQYF
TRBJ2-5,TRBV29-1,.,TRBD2,TGCAGCGCCGATAGCGGGGGGCAAGAGACCCAGTACTTC,CSADSGGQETQYF
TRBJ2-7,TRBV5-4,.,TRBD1,TGTGCCAGCAGCTCCCGACAGGGGACAGGAGAGCAGTACTTC,CASSSRQGTGEQYF
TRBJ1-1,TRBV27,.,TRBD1,TGTGCCAGCAGTTTTCACCGCGGCGAGACAGGGAGAAAGACTGAAGCTTTCTTT,CASSFHRGETGRKTEAFF